A selection of T cell receptor beta chains follows, all from one sample in a study of Ad26.COV2.S vaccination and SARS-CoV-2 variants. Produced via immunoSEQ multiplex PCR; TCRdb's table is partial and in-frame only. The sample shows about 350,000 clones, around 83% of them seen only once. The specimen was peripheral blood, collected in a trial of Ad26.COV2.S vaccine versus placebo. These receptors all come from a person between 18 and 59 years old who received the Ad26.COV2.S COVID-19 vaccine or a placebo. Each CDR3 is given with its conserved first and last residue. A D gene is named only where the DNA matches it firmly. A row's size may be missing; if present it is once, few, many or a size class.

J	size	V	D	CDR3	DNA
TRBJ1-2	-	TRBV7-2	-	CASSNRAAFGYTF	TGTGCCAGCAGCAACCGGGCCGCCTTTGGCTACACCTTC
TRBJ1-4	-	TRBV11-3	-	CASSRPFGTGNF	-
TRBJ1-1	-	TRBV27	-	CASSVGGTEAFF	TGTGCCAGCAGCGTTGGGGGCACTGAAGCTTTCTTT
TRBJ2-1	-	TRBV30	TRBD2	CAYHSGGTYNEQFF	TGTGCCTACCATAGCGGGGGGACGTACAATGAGCAGTTCTTC
TRBJ2-2	once	TRBV10-3	TRBD1	CAIRMTGGDTGELFF	TGTGCCATCAGGATGACAGGGGGGGACACCGGGGAGCTGTTTTTT
TRBJ2-1	-	TRBV7-2	TRBD2	CASGPGLAGVNEQFF	TGTGCCAGCGGCCCGGGACTAGCGGGGGTCAATGAGCAGTTCTTC
TRBJ2-1	-	TRBV10-3	TRBD2	CAISRTSGGYNEQFF	TGTGCCATCAGCCGGACTAGCGGAGGCTACAATGAGCAGTTCTTC
TRBJ2-5	-	TRBV6-8	TRBD2	CASSYPWTSGHQETQYF	TGTGCCAGCAGTTACCCATGGACTAGCGGTCACCAAGAGACCCAGTACTTC
TRBJ1-1	-	TRBV2	-	CASSDLILNTEAFF	TGTGCCAGCAGTGACCTCATCTTGAACACTGAAGCTTTCTTT
TRBJ1-2	-	TRBV19	-	CASTVGAGKGYTF	TGTGCCAGTACCGTGGGGGCCGGGAAGGGCTACACCTTC
TRBJ2-2	once	TRBV7-2	-	CASSLDGPNTGELFF	TGTGCCAGCAGCCTCGATGGACCTAACACCGGGGAGCTGTTTTTT
TRBJ1-6	-	TRBV28	-	CASTGRSATSPLHF	TGTGCCAGCACAGGGAGGTCAGCCACGTCACCCCTCCACTTT
TRBJ2-5	-	TRBV7-2	TRBD2	CASSSPPFSGEETQYF	TGTGCCAGCAGCTCCCCCCCTTTTAGCGGGGAAGAGACCCAGTACTTC
TRBJ1-2	-	TRBV24-1	TRBD1	CATSEAGQPYGYTF	TGTGCCACCAGTGAAGCGGGACAGCCCTATGGCTACACCTTC
TRBJ2-5	once	TRBV10-2	TRBD2	CASSWTSGQETQYF	TGCGCCAGCAGCTGGACTAGCGGACAAGAGACCCAGTACTTC
TRBJ2-3	-	TRBV11-2	-	CASSFSGSTDTQYF	TGTGCCAGCAGCTTTTCGGGCAGCACAGATACGCAGTATTTT
TRBJ1-5	few	TRBV5-6	-	CASSLAGRRGQPQHF	TGTGCCAGCAGCTTGGCCGGGAGGAGAGGACAGCCCCAGCATTTT
TRBJ1-1	-	TRBV6-2/TRBV6-3	-	CASRYRRNTEAFF	TGTGCCAGCAGGTACCGACGAAACACTGAAGCTTTCTTT
TRBJ1-2	-	TRBV5-6	-	CASSLEQNGYTF	TGTGCCAGCAGCTTGGAACAGAATGGCTACACCTTC
TRBJ1-1	-	TRBV30	TRBD1	CAWRRTGTGGLAFF	TGTGCCTGGAGGCGGACCGGGACAGGGGGCCTCGCTTTCTTT
TRBJ2-3	-	TRBV5-6	TRBD2	CASSQTSGTDTQYF	TGTGCCAGCAGCCAGACTAGCGGCACAGATACGCAGTATTTT
TRBJ1-5	-	TRBV11-2	-	CASSLDGPRGRGTFNQPQHF	TGTGCCAGCAGCTTAGATGGTCCACGGGGCAGGGGCACCTTCAATCAGCCCCAGCATTTT
TRBJ2-2	-	TRBV11-2	-	CASSLVRGATGELFF	TGTGCCAGCAGCTTAGTTAGGGGAGCCACCGGGGAGCTGTTTTTT
TRBJ2-3	-	TRBV29-1	TRBD2	CSVAGGLGVTDTQYF	TGCAGCGTTGCCGGGGGGTTAGGAGTCACAGATACGCAGTATTTT
TRBJ2-3	-	TRBV5-4	TRBD2	CASSDTSGSTDTQYF	TGTGCCAGCAGCGATACTAGCGGTAGCACAGATACGCAGTATTTT
TRBJ2-1	-	TRBV5-4	TRBD1	CAKQTPGQASNEQFF	TGTGCCAAACAAACGCCGGGACAGGCGAGCAATGAGCAGTTCTTC
TRBJ1-3	-	TRBV6-9	-	CASSYSVQLYGNTIYF	TGTGCCAGCAGTTATTCGGTACAGTTGTATGGAAACACCATATATTTT
TRBJ2-2	-	TRBV21-1	-	CASSKAKTGDTGELFF	TGTGCCAGCAGCAAAGCTAAGACAGGGGACACCGGGGAGCTGTTTTTT
TRBJ2-7	-	TRBV10-3	TRBD2	CAISESRLAGISYEQYF	TGTGCCATCAGTGAGTCCCGTCTAGCGGGTATCTCCTACGAGCAGTACTTC
TRBJ2-7	-	TRBV6-6	-	CASSHRDRSPYEQYF	TGTGCCAGCAGCCACCGCGACAGGAGCCCCTACGAGCAGTACTTC
TRBJ2-7	-	TRBV24-1	-	CAPWGTPSYEQYF	TGTGCCCCCTGGGGGACACCCTCCTACGAGCAGTACTTC
TRBJ2-7	many	TRBV15	-	CATSRDNRAYEQYF	TGTGCCACCAGCAGAGATAACAGGGCCTACGAGCAGTACTTC
TRBJ1-1	once	TRBV30	TRBD1	CAWTQDRGKGDTEAFF	TGTGCCTGGACCCAAGACAGGGGCAAAGGGGACACTGAAGCTTTCTTT
TRBJ2-3	-	TRBV5-5	-	CASSLLATEADTQYF	TGTGCCAGCAGCTTGCTGGCTACCGAGGCAGATACGCAGTATTTT
TRBJ1-1	-	TRBV5-4	-	CASSLGTEMNTEAFF	TGTGCCAGCAGCTTGGGGACAGAGATGAACACTGAAGCTTTCTTT
TRBJ2-7	-	TRBV18	-	CASSLAVSSYEQYF	TGTGCCAGCTCACTAGCGGTGAGCTCCTACGAGCAGTACTTC